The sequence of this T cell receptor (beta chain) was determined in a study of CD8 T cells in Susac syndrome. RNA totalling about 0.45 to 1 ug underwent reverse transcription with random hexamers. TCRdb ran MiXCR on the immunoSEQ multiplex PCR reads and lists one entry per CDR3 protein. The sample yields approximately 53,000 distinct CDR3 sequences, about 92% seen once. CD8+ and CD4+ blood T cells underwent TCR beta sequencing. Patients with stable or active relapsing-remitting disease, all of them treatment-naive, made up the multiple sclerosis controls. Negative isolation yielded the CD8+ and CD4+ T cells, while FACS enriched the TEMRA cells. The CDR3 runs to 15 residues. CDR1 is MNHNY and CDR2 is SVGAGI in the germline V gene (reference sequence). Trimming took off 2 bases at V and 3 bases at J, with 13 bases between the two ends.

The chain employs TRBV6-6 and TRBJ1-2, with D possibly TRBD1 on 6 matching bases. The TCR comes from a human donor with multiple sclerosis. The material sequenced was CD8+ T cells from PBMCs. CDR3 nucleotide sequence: TGTGCCAGCAGTTACGGGGGCGGGGGGTACTATGGCTACACCTTC. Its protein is CASSYGGGGYYGYTF.